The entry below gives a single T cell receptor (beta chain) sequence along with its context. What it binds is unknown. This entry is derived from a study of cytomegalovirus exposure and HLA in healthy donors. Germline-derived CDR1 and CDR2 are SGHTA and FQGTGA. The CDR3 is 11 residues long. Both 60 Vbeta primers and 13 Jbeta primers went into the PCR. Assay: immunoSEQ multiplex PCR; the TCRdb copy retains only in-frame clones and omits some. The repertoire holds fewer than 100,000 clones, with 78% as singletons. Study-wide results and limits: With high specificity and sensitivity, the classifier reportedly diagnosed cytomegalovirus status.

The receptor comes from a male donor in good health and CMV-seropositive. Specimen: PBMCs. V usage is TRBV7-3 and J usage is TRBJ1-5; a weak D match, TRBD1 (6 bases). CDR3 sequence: CDHRENQPQHF. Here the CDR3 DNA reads TGTGATCACAGGGAGAATCAGCCCCAGCATTTT.